These T cell receptor beta chains were read from a single sample in a study of cytomegalovirus exposure and HLA in healthy donors. Measured with immunoSEQ multiplex PCR; TCRdb has only the in-frame clones, and not every one. The data hold some 130,000 clones, with roughly 72% observed a single time. The specimen sequenced was PBMCs. Source of these receptors: a male donor in good health and CMV-seronegative. CDR3s include the opening cysteine and the closing phenylalanine or tryptophan. Fields, in order: V gene, J gene, D gene, clone size, CDR3 DNA, CDR3 protein. D genes are given only for firm matches. Not every row has a clone size; where given, it reads once, few, many or a size class.

v_call: TRBV19; j_call: TRBJ2-7; d_call: TRBD1; clone_size: .; cdr3_nt: TGTGCCAGTACCTCGGACAGGGCCCACGAGCAGTACTTC; cdr3_aa: CASTSDRAHEQYF
v_call: TRBV9; j_call: TRBJ2-7; d_call: .; clone_size: few; cdr3_nt: TGTGCCAGCAGCGTAGGGGTAGCGGACTACTCCTACGAGCAGTACTTC; cdr3_aa: CASSVGVADYSYEQYF
v_call: TRBV5-1; j_call: TRBJ2-1; d_call: TRBD1; clone_size: .; cdr3_nt: TGCGCCAGCAGCGGGGGGGGACTGACAGGGGGCAGTGAGCAGTTCTTC; cdr3_aa: CASSGGGLTGGSEQFF
v_call: TRBV28; j_call: TRBJ2-5; d_call: .; clone_size: .; cdr3_nt: TGTGCCAGCAGTTATCAGTATCAAGAGACCCAGTACTTC; cdr3_aa: CASSYQYQETQYF
v_call: TRBV6-1; j_call: TRBJ2-1; d_call: TRBD2; clone_size: few; cdr3_nt: TGTGCCAGCAGTGACTCTAGCGGCTCCTACAATGAGCAGTTCTTC; cdr3_aa: CASSDSSGSYNEQFF
v_call: TRBV6-1; j_call: TRBJ2-7; d_call: .; clone_size: few; cdr3_nt: TGTGCCAGCAGTGAAGGCGGCTACGAGCAGTACTTC; cdr3_aa: CASSEGGYEQYF
v_call: TRBV18; j_call: TRBJ2-5; d_call: TRBD2; clone_size: .; cdr3_nt: TGTGCCAGCTCACCCGGACTAGAGGAGACCCAGTACTTC; cdr3_aa: CASSPGLEETQYF
v_call: TRBV5-4; j_call: TRBJ1-1; d_call: .; clone_size: .; cdr3_nt: TGTGCCAGCAGCTTGGTGTTACCCGGAGCCACTGAAGCTTTCTTT; cdr3_aa: CASSLVLPGATEAFF
v_call: TRBV5-4; j_call: TRBJ1-2; d_call: .; clone_size: .; cdr3_nt: TGTGCCAGCAGTCCCGACAGGAGCGATAGCTATGGCTACACCTTC; cdr3_aa: CASSPDRSDSYGYTF
v_call: TRBV28; j_call: TRBJ2-5; d_call: .; clone_size: .; cdr3_nt: TGTGCCAGTTTTCGTGGGGGCAGCCGCCGGGAGACCCAGTACTTC; cdr3_aa: CASFRGGSRRETQYF
v_call: TRBV7-9; j_call: TRBJ2-7; d_call: TRBD1; clone_size: .; cdr3_nt: TGTGCCAGCAGCAACAAGATCGGGACAGGGGACGAGCAGTACTTC; cdr3_aa: CASSNKIGTGDEQYF
v_call: TRBV27; j_call: TRBJ2-5; d_call: TRBD1; clone_size: .; cdr3_nt: TGTGCCAGCAGCCCGAGACAGGGGGCAGAGACCCAGTACTTC; cdr3_aa: CASSPRQGAETQYF
v_call: TRBV6-4; j_call: TRBJ2-5; d_call: TRBD1; clone_size: .; cdr3_nt: TGTGCCAGCATAAACAGGGGAGAGACCCAGTACTTC; cdr3_aa: CASINRGETQYF
v_call: TRBV5-1; j_call: TRBJ1-5; d_call: .; clone_size: .; cdr3_nt: TGCGCCAGCAGTCCCGAGGGGGACCAGCCCCAGCATTTT; cdr3_aa: CASSPEGDQPQHF
v_call: TRBV2; j_call: TRBJ2-7; d_call: .; clone_size: .; cdr3_nt: TGTGCCAGCAGGGTAAACCAAGTGGGCCCCAACGAGCAGTACTTC; cdr3_aa: CASRVNQVGPNEQYF
v_call: TRBV29-1; j_call: TRBJ2-2; d_call: TRBD1; clone_size: .; cdr3_nt: TGCAGCGTTTTGACAGGGGGGCGAAGCACCGGGGAGCTGTTTTTT; cdr3_aa: CSVLTGGRSTGELFF
v_call: TRBV15; j_call: TRBJ2-5; d_call: TRBD1; clone_size: .; cdr3_nt: TGTGCCACCAGCAGTCGGGACAGGGGGTTGGGGGAGACCCAGTACTTC; cdr3_aa: CATSSRDRGLGETQYF
v_call: TRBV13; j_call: TRBJ2-6; d_call: .; clone_size: .; cdr3_nt: TGTGCCAGCAGCCTCTACTCTGGGGCCAACGTCCTGACTTTC; cdr3_aa: CASSLYSGANVLTF
v_call: TRBV10-3; j_call: TRBJ2-2; d_call: .; clone_size: .; cdr3_nt: TGTGCCATCAGCGAACAGGGAAACACCGGGGAGCTGTTTTTT; cdr3_aa: CAISEQGNTGELFF
v_call: TRBV6-5; j_call: TRBJ1-6; d_call: TRBD1; clone_size: few; cdr3_nt: TGTGCCAGCAGTTACTCGGACAGGTTCTATAATTCACCCCTCCACTTT; cdr3_aa: CASSYSDRFYNSPLHF
v_call: TRBV27; j_call: TRBJ2-7; d_call: .; clone_size: .; cdr3_nt: TGTGCCAGCAGTTTAGATGAGGTTCGCTCCTACGAGCAGTACTTC; cdr3_aa: CASSLDEVRSYEQYF
v_call: TRBV5-6; j_call: TRBJ2-5; d_call: TRBD2; clone_size: .; cdr3_nt: TGTGCCAGCAGCACAACCGGGACTAGCGGGAGGGCGACCCAGTACTTC; cdr3_aa: CASSTTGTSGRATQYF
v_call: TRBV7-2; j_call: TRBJ1-1; d_call: .; clone_size: few; cdr3_nt: TGTGCCAGCAGCTTGACAGTTCAATTAAACACTGAAGCTTTCTTT; cdr3_aa: CASSLTVQLNTEAFF
v_call: TRBV6-1; j_call: TRBJ1-2; d_call: .; clone_size: .; cdr3_nt: TGTGCCAGCATGGGGGGGTCATACTTTTATGGCTACACCTTC; cdr3_aa: CASMGGSYFYGYTF
v_call: TRBV7-9; j_call: TRBJ1-2; d_call: .; clone_size: .; cdr3_nt: TGTGCCAGCAGCTCTCGGGAGGCGGACTACACCTTC; cdr3_aa: CASSSREADYTF
v_call: TRBV9; j_call: TRBJ2-7; d_call: TRBD2; clone_size: .; cdr3_nt: TGTGCCAGCAGCGTAGACCTAGCGGGAGGCGAGCAGTACTTC; cdr3_aa: CASSVDLAGGEQYF
v_call: TRBV4-3; j_call: TRBJ2-2; d_call: .; clone_size: .; cdr3_nt: TGCGCCAGCAGCCAAGTTGGGCAGGGGGGCACCGGGGAGCTGTTTTTT; cdr3_aa: CASSQVGQGGTGELFF
v_call: TRBV19; j_call: TRBJ2-1; d_call: TRBD1; clone_size: .; cdr3_nt: TGTGCCAGTAGTCCCGACAGGGGTTCCTACAATGAGCAGTTCTTC; cdr3_aa: CASSPDRGSYNEQFF
v_call: TRBV2; j_call: TRBJ2-3; d_call: TRBD1; clone_size: .; cdr3_nt: TGTGCCAGCACGAGCAGGGGGCTTAAAAATACGCAGTATTTT; cdr3_aa: CASTSRGLKNTQYF
v_call: TRBV19; j_call: TRBJ2-7; d_call: TRBD2; clone_size: .; cdr3_nt: TGTGCCAGTAGTATTAGCAGCGGGGGTGTCAAATTCCACGAGCAGTACTTC; cdr3_aa: CASSISSGGVKFHEQYF
v_call: TRBV7-2; j_call: TRBJ2-5; d_call: TRBD2; clone_size: .; cdr3_nt: TGTGCCAGCAGCTCGAACCCGGGACTACAACAAGAGACCCAGTACTTC; cdr3_aa: CASSSNPGLQQETQYF
v_call: TRBV27; j_call: TRBJ2-2; d_call: TRBD1; clone_size: .; cdr3_nt: TGTGCCAGCAGTCCGTGGGCAGGGGGACACACCGGGGAGCTGTTTTTT; cdr3_aa: CASSPWAGGHTGELFF
v_call: TRBV4-1; j_call: TRBJ2-1; d_call: TRBD2; clone_size: .; cdr3_nt: TGCGCCAGCAGCCCCGGTGGGGGGGGACGTTACAATGAGCAGTTCTTC; cdr3_aa: CASSPGGGGRYNEQFF
v_call: TRBV28; j_call: TRBJ2-7; d_call: TRBD1; clone_size: once; cdr3_nt: TGTGCCAGCAGTTCACCGGGACAGAGCTACGAGCAGTACTTC; cdr3_aa: CASSSPGQSYEQYF
v_call: TRBV27; j_call: TRBJ2-1; d_call: TRBD2; clone_size: .; cdr3_nt: TGTGCCAGCAGCTCCGACTCTAGCGGCCACCGCTTTTACAATGAGCAGTTCTTC; cdr3_aa: CASSSDSSGHRFYNEQFF
v_call: TRBV25-1; j_call: TRBJ1-2; d_call: .; clone_size: .; cdr3_nt: TGTGCCAGGTTATTATTTCGTAGAGGCTACACCTTC; cdr3_aa: CARLLFRRGYTF
v_call: TRBV7-2; j_call: TRBJ2-5; d_call: TRBD2; clone_size: .; cdr3_nt: TGTGCCAGCAGCCCCACTAGCGGGAGGGCCCAAGAGACCCAGTACTTC; cdr3_aa: CASSPTSGRAQETQYF
v_call: TRBV2; j_call: TRBJ1-5; d_call: .; clone_size: .; cdr3_nt: TGTGCCAGCAGTCCGGACAGACCTAGCAATCAGCCCCAGCATTTT; cdr3_aa: CASSPDRPSNQPQHF
v_call: TRBV19; j_call: TRBJ2-3; d_call: .; clone_size: .; cdr3_nt: TGTGCCAGTAGTATAGTGGCGGGGAGCACAGATACGCAGTATTTT; cdr3_aa: CASSIVAGSTDTQYF
v_call: TRBV19; j_call: TRBJ2-2; d_call: .; clone_size: .; cdr3_nt: TGTGCCAGCGCAAGACTAGAGAACACCGGGGAGCTGTTTTTT; cdr3_aa: CASARLENTGELFF
v_call: TRBV4-3; j_call: TRBJ2-7; d_call: TRBD1; clone_size: .; cdr3_nt: TGCGCCAGCAGCCAAGAAGGGACAGGGAGCTCCTACGAGCAGTACTTC; cdr3_aa: CASSQEGTGSSYEQYF
v_call: TRBV15; j_call: TRBJ1-2; d_call: .; clone_size: .; cdr3_nt: TGTGCCACCAGCATAGCCCCAGGGGTTAACTATGGCTACACCTTC; cdr3_aa: CATSIAPGVNYGYTF
v_call: TRBV6-5; j_call: TRBJ2-5; d_call: TRBD1; clone_size: .; cdr3_nt: TGTGCCAGCAGTTCCGGGACAGGGCCCTCCCCAGAGACCCAGTACTTC; cdr3_aa: CASSSGTGPSPETQYF
v_call: TRBV19; j_call: TRBJ2-6; d_call: .; clone_size: .; cdr3_nt: TGTGCCAGTAGTATTGGTTGGAGGGGTCTTCGGGGGGCCAACGTCCTGACTTTC; cdr3_aa: CASSIGWRGLRGANVLTF
v_call: TRBV11-2; j_call: TRBJ1-2; d_call: .; clone_size: .; cdr3_nt: TGTGCCAGCAGCCCGCGACAGAGTAACTATGGCTACACCTTC; cdr3_aa: CASSPRQSNYGYTF
v_call: TRBV5-4; j_call: TRBJ2-1; d_call: TRBD1; clone_size: .; cdr3_nt: TGTGCCAGCAGCGCTCGACAGGGGGCGAGAAATGAGCAGTTCTTC; cdr3_aa: CASSARQGARNEQFF
v_call: TRBV28; j_call: TRBJ2-3; d_call: .; clone_size: .; cdr3_nt: TGTGCCAGCAGTTTAATACTGGCGGGACTGCACGATACGCAGTATTTT; cdr3_aa: CASSLILAGLHDTQYF
v_call: TRBV4-3; j_call: TRBJ2-3; d_call: TRBD1; clone_size: .; cdr3_nt: TGCGCCAGCAGCTCAGACAGGGTAACAGATACGCAGTATTTT; cdr3_aa: CASSSDRVTDTQYF
v_call: TRBV15; j_call: TRBJ1-3; d_call: .; clone_size: .; cdr3_nt: TGTGCCACCAGCAGAGATTATCCGACTTCGGGAGGAAACACCATATATTTT; cdr3_aa: CATSRDYPTSGGNTIYF
v_call: TRBV7-8; j_call: TRBJ2-3; d_call: .; clone_size: once; cdr3_nt: TGTGCCAGCAGCACCATTGGCAGGAACACAGATACGCAGTATTTT; cdr3_aa: CASSTIGRNTDTQYF
v_call: TRBV30; j_call: TRBJ2-7; d_call: .; clone_size: .; cdr3_nt: TGTGCCTGGAGTGTGGCCCTCGCCGACGAGCAGTACTTC; cdr3_aa: CAWSVALADEQYF